This T cell receptor beta chain was recovered during a study of OX40 agonist ivuxolimab in advanced cancers. With respect to the entire study: The costimulatory receptor OX40 (CD134) was targeted by ivuxolimab, a fully human IgG2 agonistic monoclonal antibody. Partial responses occurred in three dose-escalation patients, of whom one had hepatocellular carcinoma and two had cutaneous melanoma. The monotherapy dose-escalation portion (N of about 47 patients) of the phase I ivuxolimab trial is reported in the paper. The point of sequencing TCRbeta in the periphery was to test whether ivuxolimab changed TCR sequence diversity and drove clonal T-cell expansion. Intravenous ivuxolimab was administered to patients every 2 weeks at six dose levels: 0.01, 0.1, 0.3, 1.5, 3 and 10 mg/kg. In the dose-escalation cohort, approximately 80% of patients were male, and the mean age was 60 years with a range of roughly 23 to 79. Prior anti-PD-1, anti-PD-L1 or anti-CTLA-4 therapy was permitted, and checkpoint inhibitors had been received by about 36% of dose-escalation patients. Among the roughly 50 dose-escalation patients, approximately 20 had hepatocellular carcinoma, roughly 15 melanoma, 9 renal cell carcinoma and 9 head and neck cancer. Broader findings and caveats from the paper: At doses from 0.1 to 3.0 mg/kg, clonal expansion was seen in both CD4+ and CD8+ blood T cells between baseline and week 6. After ivuxolimab, CD8+ T cells had more expanded clones than CD4+ T cells on average. Low levels of normalized T-cell clonal expansion were also seen in some patients who did not respond. Which antigens the clonally expanded peripheral T cells were specific for was not determined. In partial responders in the 0.1-3.0 mg/kg groups, normalized peripheral clonal expansion was found to be among the lowest, especially among CD8+ T cells.

Patients with a history of autoimmune disease or receiving systemic immunosuppression were excluded from the trial. In every dose cohort, peripheral blood was drawn for TCR sequencing at baseline, cycle 4 day 1, and cycle 7 day 1. The samples were drawn from a first-in-human, open-label, multicenter phase I dose-escalation trial of ivuxolimab. Adults with locally advanced or metastatic melanoma, renal cell carcinoma, hepatocellular carcinoma or head and neck squamous cell carcinoma were enrolled in the trial. Before TCR sequencing, CD4+ T cells and CD8+ T cells from peripheral blood were sorted into separate populations. Reading the germline V gene (reference sequence) gives CDR1 LNHDA and CDR2 SQIVND. The CDR3 holds 12 amino acids from the cysteine to the phenylalanine. Only the CDR3 portion is preserved as DNA: 36 bases, with reading frame beginning at the first base. The trim is 10 bases for V and 5 bases for J, with a gap of 12 bases between the germline ends.

To sequence the TCRbeta CDR3 region, genomic DNA was isolated from the sorted cells. The immunoSEQ Assay was used for sequencing of TCRbeta CDR3 regions. The source is immuneACCESS, and TCRdb retained only in-frame sequences with V and J called. Part of the clones is not carried over; for the studies checked, unresolved V genes explain less than half of this, and the remainder is unexplained. The sample table shows some 78,000 clones, and roughly 92% are seen once. The ten largest clones capture roughly 2.8% of the sample. Remarks on this clone: This clone's antigen is unknown. Base qualities were left out, and no much larger clone turns up one base away.

The sequence derives from an adult with an advanced solid tumor such as melanoma, head and neck, liver or kidney cancer. The material sequenced was CD4+ or CD8+ T cells sorted from blood, taken in a trial of the OX40 agonist ivuxolimab. The V and J segments used are TRBV19 and TRBJ2-1; no D gene is confidently identified. The nucleotide sequence is given as TGTGCCACCTCGAGAAACAACAATGAGCAGTTCTTC. It specifies CATSRNNNEQFF.